The 15 T cell receptor beta chains presented below share a single source sample, sequenced in a study of blood T cell repertoires in COVID-19. Profiled with immunoSEQ multiplex PCR; TCRdb holds only in-frame clones, not every one. The sample lists roughly 340,000 clones; 89% were seen once. The sequencing sample was made of peripheral blood. The receptors shown here come from a woman aged 30 to 39 with COVID-19, enrolled during active disease.

This clone has a single count. The chain uses TRBV30 and TRBJ1-2; 8 nucleotides line up with TRBD1. This CDR3 spans 14 amino acids. The V and J ends lost 2 bases and 7 bases, in that order; junction bases with no gene match: 9. The germline V gene has CDR1 GTSNPN and CDR2 SVGIG (reference sequence). The CDR3 DNA sequence: TGTGCCTGGAGTCCCGGTCAGGGGGCGCGTGGCTACACCTTC. As protein: CAWSPGQGARGYTF.

DNA for the CDR3: TGTGCCACCAGCTCCGGCAGGGTGGGGTTTTGGGGCTACACCTTC. This translates into CATSSGRVGFWGYTF. The chain is built from TRBV15 and TRBJ1-2, with TRBD1 as a possible D gene (5 bases). V gave up 5 bases and J gave up 8 bases, with 21 bases separating them. This CDR3 spans 15 amino acids. CDR1 is LNHNV, CDR2 YYDKDF, per germline (reference sequence).

J is TRBJ1-6 and V is TRBV6-2 or TRBV6-3; tentative D call: TRBD1 (6 bases). This CDR3 comprises 15 residues. Trimming removed 2 bases at V and 7 bases at J, with 12 bases between. Per the germline V gene, CDR1 is MNHEY and CDR2 is SVGEGT. For the CDR3, the DNA is TGTGCCAGCAGTTACCCGTGGACAGCCAATTCACCCCTCCACTTT. It is translated as CASSYPWTANSPLHF.

The V and J genes are TRBV18 and TRBJ2-5, with D tentatively TRBD2 (5 bases). This CDR3 has 14 amino acids. Looked up from germline, CDR1 is KGHSH and CDR2 is LQKENI. V lost 4 bases to trimming and J lost 3 bases, with 12 bases between them. The CDR3 reads CASSRNSAEETQYF. As DNA, the CDR3 is TGTGCCAGCTCACGGAATAGCGCGGAAGAGACCCAGTACTTC.

The rearrangement joins TRBV28 to TRBJ1-6; TRBD1 is a possible D gene (6 bases). Germline loops: CDR1 MDHEN, CDR2 SYDVKM. This CDR3 contains 17 residues. Trimming took off 1 base at V and 6 bases at J, with 16 bases between the two ends. This CDR3 reads CASSLFGQTTLNSPLHF. The CDR3 nucleotides read TGTGCCAGCAGTTTATTCGGACAGACAACCCTTAATTCACCCCTCCACTTT.

V usage is TRBV20-1 and J usage is TRBJ2-5, with TRBD1 matching 9 bases. Germline V gene sequence: CDR1 DFQATT, CDR2 SNEGSKA (reference sequence). The CDR3 contains 18 residues. The V gene end was trimmed by 3 bases and the J gene end by 4 bases; junction bases not matched to a gene: 18. The DNA of the CDR3 is TGCAGTGCTAGTTCCCGATCAACAGGGGGCGGGATTCCAGAGACCCAGTACTTC. Amino acid sequence: CSASSRSTGGGIPETQYF.

The chain has TRBV18 and TRBJ1-1; D might be TRBD1 (5 bases). V shed 5 bases and J shed 1 base, with 8 bases lying between them. The CDR3 consists of 13 residues. Germline V gene lookup returns CDR1 KGHSH and CDR2 LQKENI. As DNA, the CDR3 is TGTGCCAGCTCAACAGACAGGAACACTGAAGCTTTCTTT. This encodes CASSTDRNTEAFF.

The chain employs TRBV7-9 and TRBJ2-7, with 9 bases matching TRBD1. Germline assignment: CDR1 SEHNR and CDR2 FQNEAQ (reference sequence). The CDR3 loop spans 17 amino acids. V shed 1 base and J 2 bases; nucleotides not matched to a gene: 9. CDR3 protein: CASSLGGGTGRTYEQYF. The CDR3 coding sequence is TGTGCCAGCAGCTTAGGGGGTGGGACAGGGAGAACCTACGAGCAGTACTTC.

V usage is TRBV11-3 and J usage is TRBJ2-3; D remains unclear. This CDR3 spans 15 amino acids. The germline CDR1 and CDR2 sequences are SGHNT and YENEEA. V lost 5 bases and J lost 1, with 13 bases in between. The CDR3 protein is CASSDRLGGTDTQYF. In DNA form, the CDR3 reads TGTGCCAGCAGCGACCGATTGGGCGGCACAGATACGCAGTATTTT. Drawing the rest from reference TRBV11-3 and TRBJ2-3, the complete variable domain is EAGVVQSPRYKIIEKKQPVAFWCNPISGHNTLYWYLQNLGQGPELLIRYENEEAVDDSQLPKDRFSAERLKGVDSTLKIQPAELGDSAVYLCASSDRLGGTDTQYFGPGTRLTVL.

The chain is built from TRBV18 and TRBJ2-1; D is ambiguous. CDR3 length: 14 residues. V gave up 1 base and J gave up 8 bases, with 12 bases separating them. The germline V gene has CDR1 KGHSH and CDR2 LQKENI. The CDR3 reads CASSPRPQWYEQFF. In nucleotides, the CDR3 is TGTGCCAGCTCACCACGGCCACAATGGTATGAGCAGTTCTTC.

The chain joins TRBV4-3 to TRBJ1-1; D is possibly TRBD1 (5 bases). Germline V lookup: CDR1 LGHNA, CDR2 YSLEER. The V and J ends lost 1 base and 1 base respectively, with 10 bases between them. This CDR3 region has 15 residues. For the CDR3, the DNA is TGCGCCAGCAGCCAAGGGGGCACGGGGAACACTGAAGCTTTCTTT. As protein: CASSQGGTGNTEAFF.

The rearrangement uses TRBV28 and TRBJ1-6, with 7 bases identical to TRBD1. Per germline, CDR1 MDHEN and CDR2 SYDVKM. This CDR3 has 20 residues. Unmatched junction bases numbered 22, after V lost 6 bases and J lost 5 bases. CDR3 nucleotides: TGTGCCAGCAGGACGCCGGGGACAGCAAAATACCGATCAAATAATTCACCCCTCCACTTT. It translates to CASRTPGTAKYRSNNSPLHF.

This clone was found once. The chain recombines TRBV7-9 with TRBJ2-1; TRBD2 matches 7 bases. The ends lost 1 base at V and 7 bases at J; junction bases unmatched: 10. Germline CDR1 reads SEHNR; CDR2 reads FQNEAQ (reference sequence). The CDR3 is 16 residues long. CDR3 loop: CASSLVTSPRGNEQFF. CDR3 coding DNA: TGTGCCAGCAGCTTAGTGACTAGCCCAAGAGGGAATGAGCAGTTCTTC.

The chain employs TRBV3-1 (or the pseudogene TRBV3-2) and TRBJ2-3; 8 nucleotides agree with TRBD1. The germline V gene has CDR1 LGHDT and CDR2 YNNKEL (reference sequence). CDR3 length equals 17 residues. J lost 0 bases, V lost 3 bases, and 8 bases had no gene match. The CDR3 here is CASSHHRGARSTDTQYF. CDR3 DNA sequence: TGTGCCAGCAGCCATCACAGGGGGGCGAGAAGCACAGATACGCAGTATTTT.

This chain links TRBV4-2 with TRBJ2-1; possibly TRBD1 for D (6 bases). The CDR3 is 13 residues long. Germline V gives CDR1 LGHNA, CDR2 YNFKEQ. V lost 6 bases and J 8 bases, leaving 14 bases between the germline ends. The CDR3 DNA is TGTGCCAGCAGGCTACAGGGAACCGATGAGCAGTTCTTC. Its translation: CASRLQGTDEQFF.